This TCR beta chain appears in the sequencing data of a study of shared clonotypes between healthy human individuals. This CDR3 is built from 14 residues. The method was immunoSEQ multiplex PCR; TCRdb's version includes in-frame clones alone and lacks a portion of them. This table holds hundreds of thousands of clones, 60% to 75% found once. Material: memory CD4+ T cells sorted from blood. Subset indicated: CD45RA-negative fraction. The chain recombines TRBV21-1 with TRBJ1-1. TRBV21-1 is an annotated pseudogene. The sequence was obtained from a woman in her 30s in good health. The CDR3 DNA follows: TGTGCCAGCAGCAAAGCGCAGCTGAACACTGAAGCTTTCTTT. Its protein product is CASSKAQLNTEAFF.